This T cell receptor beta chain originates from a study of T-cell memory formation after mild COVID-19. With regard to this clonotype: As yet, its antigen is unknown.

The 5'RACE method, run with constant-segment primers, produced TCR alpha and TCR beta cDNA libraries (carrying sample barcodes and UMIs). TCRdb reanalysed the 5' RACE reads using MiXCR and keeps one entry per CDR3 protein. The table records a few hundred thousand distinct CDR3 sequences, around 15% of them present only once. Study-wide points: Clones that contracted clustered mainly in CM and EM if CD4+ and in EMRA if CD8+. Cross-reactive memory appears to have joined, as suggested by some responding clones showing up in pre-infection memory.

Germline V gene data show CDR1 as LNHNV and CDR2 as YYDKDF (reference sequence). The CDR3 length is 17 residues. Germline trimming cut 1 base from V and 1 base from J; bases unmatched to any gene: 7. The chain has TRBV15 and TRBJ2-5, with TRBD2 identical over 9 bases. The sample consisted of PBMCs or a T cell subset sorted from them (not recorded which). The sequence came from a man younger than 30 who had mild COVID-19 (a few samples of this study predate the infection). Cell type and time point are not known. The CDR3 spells CATSRVVGSGGQETQYF. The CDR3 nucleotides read TGTGCCACCAGCAGAGTGGTCGGTAGCGGGGGCCAAGAGACCCAGTACTTC.